This T cell receptor (beta chain) was sequenced in a study of blood T cell repertoires in COVID-19. As for the study in general: The United States, Italy and Spain supplied acute and convalescent COVID-19 samples.

With 3 bases removed from V and 3 bases from J, the gap between germline ends came to 8 bases. The CDR3 runs to 13 residues. Per the germline V gene, CDR1 is LGHDT and CDR2 is YNNKEL (reference sequence). This clone showed up just once. This table comes from immunoSEQ multiplex PCR, and its TCRdb copy is limited to in-frame clones, with some not included. The table includes under 500,000 clones, approximately 90% detected once. Participants' own reports of clinical history determined their cohort assignment. Cohort 3 donors were reported recovered after two negative PCRs, clearance, or symptom resolution.

This chain uses TRBV3-1 (or the pseudogene TRBV3-2) with TRBJ1-1; D remains ambiguous. Sequencing was carried out using PBMCs or T cells enriched from blood (not recorded which). This clonotype was obtained from a young man who had recovered from COVID-19. CDR3 nucleotide sequence: TGTGCCAGCAGCCAGTTTTTAGACACTGAAGCTTTCTTT. It encodes CASSQFLDTEAFF.